The rows below give T cell receptor beta chains drawn from one sample of a study of human T cells and chemical hapten exposure. TCRdb passed the RACE reads through MiXCR, listing each CDR3 protein once. Found here are roughly 150,000 distinct CDR3 sequences, around a quarter of them singletons; the top ten hold 2.1%. The sequences come from whole blood, collected in connection with sensitization to the hapten diphenylcyclopropenone (DPC). These receptors originate from a woman between 18 and 30 years old with alopecia areata. Some clones in this sample may be carry-over from other donors' samples. Both conserved end residues are part of each CDR3. The D gene is left open where the match is weak. The size of a clone is reported for some rows only, either as once, few or many, or as a class for expanded clones.

TRBJ1-1	TRBV29-1	TRBD1	14	few	CSVVTGGSYTEAFF	TGCAGCGTTGTGACAGGGGGCAGTTACACTGAAGCTTTCTTT
TRBJ2-3	TRBV9	.	14	few	CASSPQSSTDTQYF	TGTGCCAGCAGCCCCCAGAGTAGCACAGATACGCAGTATTTT
TRBJ2-1	TRBV4-2	.	12	.	CASSPDLNEQFF	TGTGCCAGCAGCCCGGACCTAAATGAGCAGTTCTTC
TRBJ2-7	TRBV4-3	TRBD1	14	.	CASSQGTGSHEQYF	TGCGCCAGCAGCCAAGGGACAGGGTCACACGAGCAGTACTTC
TRBJ2-7	TRBV7-9	TRBD2	13	once	CASSLAAGDEQYF	TGTGCCAGCAGCTTAGCGGCGGGAGACGAGCAGTACTTC
TRBJ1-2	TRBV27	.	13	few	CASSLTGTIGYTF	TGTGCCAGCAGTTTAACAGGGACAATAGGCTACACCTTC
TRBJ1-1	TRBV20-1	.	14	.	CSAPGRGSGTEAFF	TGCAGTGCCCCAGGGCGGGGTTCGGGCACTGAAGCTTTCTTT
TRBJ2-2	TRBV12-5	.	13	.	CASGLGVTGELFF	TGTGCTAGTGGTTTGGGAGTAACCGGGGAGCTGTTTTTT
TRBJ2-3	TRBV4-1	TRBD1	16	few	CASSQIGTGKPDTQYF	TGCGCCAGCAGCCAGATCGGGACAGGCAAGCCAGATACGCAGTATTTT
TRBJ1-2	TRBV29-1	TRBD1	11	many	CSARQGRGYTF	TGCAGCGCCCGACAGGGACGCGGCTACACCTTC
TRBJ2-7	TRBV4-1	.	15	.	CASSQPGAGRYEQYF	TGCGCCAGCAGCCAACCCGGGGCGGGGCGCTACGAGCAGTACTTC
TRBJ2-1	TRBV10-3	.	15	.	CAIKPRDLSYNEQFF	TGTGCCATCAAACCTCGAGACTTGAGTTACAATGAGCAGTTCTTC
TRBJ1-4	TRBV4-2	.	14	few	CASSQDRLREKLFF	TGTGCCAGCAGCCAAGATCGCCTTAGGGAAAAACTGTTTTTT
TRBJ1-1	TRBV20-1	.	11	few	CSAEGSTEAFF	TGCAGTGCAGAAGGGAGCACTGAAGCTTTCTTT
TRBJ2-5	TRBV12-3/TRBV12-4	TRBD2	16	many	CASSFLGTSGTETQYF	TGTGCCAGCAGTTTCCTGGGGACTAGCGGAACGGAGACCCAGTACTTC
TRBJ1-2	TRBV18	.	16	few	CASSRGAGEGIGGYTF	TGTGCCAGCTCAAGAGGAGCAGGGGAGGGTATCGGAGGCTACACCTTC
TRBJ2-3	TRBV10-3	TRBD2	16	.	CAIRTGTSGSTDTQYF	TGTGCCATCAGGACCGGGACTAGCGGTAGCACAGATACGCAGTATTTT